Listed below are T cell receptor beta chains from one sample, sequenced in a study of blood T cell repertoires in COVID-19. This table comes from immunoSEQ multiplex PCR, and its TCRdb copy is limited to in-frame clones, with some not included. The sample holds hundreds of thousands of clones, about nine tenths seen once. Sequencing used peripheral blood. The receptors come from a man aged 40-55 years with acute or convalescent COVID-19. Both conserved end residues are part of each CDR3. Each record gives: V gene, D gene, clone size, J gene, CDR3 DNA, CDR3 protein. A D gene is named only where the DNA matches it firmly. Not all rows give a size; the values are once, few, many and, for expanded clones, a class.

v_call: TRBV9; d_call: .; clone_size: .; j_call: TRBJ1-6; cdr3_nt: TGTGCCAGCAGCGTAGGTCAGGGGAATTCACCCCTCCACTTT; cdr3_aa: CASSVGQGNSPLHF
v_call: TRBV7-9; d_call: .; clone_size: .; j_call: TRBJ1-3; cdr3_nt: TGTGCCAGCACCTTGACAGGCTCTGGAAACACCATATATTTT; cdr3_aa: CASTLTGSGNTIYF
v_call: TRBV7-3; d_call: TRBD2; clone_size: .; j_call: TRBJ2-5; cdr3_nt: TGTGCCAGCAGCTCCGGACTAGTGGAGACCCAGTACTTC; cdr3_aa: CASSSGLVETQYF
v_call: TRBV4-3; d_call: .; clone_size: .; j_call: TRBJ2-7; cdr3_nt: TGCGCCAGCAGCCAAGAATGGATGGGCGCGGACAACTACGAGCAGTACTTC; cdr3_aa: CASSQEWMGADNYEQYF
v_call: TRBV9; d_call: .; clone_size: .; j_call: TRBJ1-1; cdr3_nt: TGTGCCAGCAGCGCGATAACAGGGCGGACTGAAGCTTTCTTT; cdr3_aa: CASSAITGRTEAFF
v_call: TRBV9; d_call: .; clone_size: .; j_call: TRBJ2-3; cdr3_nt: TGTGCCAGCAGCGTAGGGGCCCTTCCCGGCACAGATACGCAGTATTTT; cdr3_aa: CASSVGALPGTDTQYF
v_call: TRBV18; d_call: TRBD2; clone_size: .; j_call: TRBJ2-7; cdr3_nt: TGTGCCAGCTCACCAGGGACTAGCGGCCTTTCGGAGCAGTACTTC; cdr3_aa: CASSPGTSGLSEQYF
v_call: TRBV27; d_call: TRBD1; clone_size: .; j_call: TRBJ2-7; cdr3_nt: TGTGCCAGCAGTTTCTTCGACAGGGCGTCCTACGAGCAGTACTTC; cdr3_aa: CASSFFDRASYEQYF
v_call: TRBV5-1; d_call: .; clone_size: .; j_call: TRBJ2-1; cdr3_nt: TGCGCCAGCAGAAAAGGACTTGGCTACAATGAGCAGTTCTTC; cdr3_aa: CASRKGLGYNEQFF
v_call: TRBV3-1/TRBV3-2; d_call: TRBD1; clone_size: .; j_call: TRBJ1-6; cdr3_nt: TGTGCCAGCAGCCAACCAGGGGGGAATTCACCCCTCCACTTT; cdr3_aa: CASSQPGGNSPLHF
v_call: TRBV3-1/TRBV3-2; d_call: .; clone_size: .; j_call: TRBJ2-5; cdr3_nt: TGTGCCAGCAGCCAAGGGCAGGCCCAAGAGACCCAGTACTTC; cdr3_aa: CASSQGQAQETQYF
v_call: TRBV5-1; d_call: .; clone_size: .; j_call: TRBJ2-2; cdr3_nt: TGCGCCAGCAGCTTCGGGGGTCTCACCGGGGAGCTGTTTTTT; cdr3_aa: CASSFGGLTGELFF
v_call: TRBV5-4; d_call: TRBD2; clone_size: .; j_call: TRBJ2-1; cdr3_nt: TGTGCCAGCAGCCCTCAAGGACTAGCGGGATACAATGAGCAGTTCTTC; cdr3_aa: CASSPQGLAGYNEQFF
v_call: TRBV24-1; d_call: .; clone_size: .; j_call: TRBJ2-5; cdr3_nt: TGTGCCACCAGTGCCAGGGGATTCGGGGAAGAGACCCAGTACTTC; cdr3_aa: CATSARGFGEETQYF
v_call: TRBV6-1; d_call: TRBD1; clone_size: few; j_call: TRBJ1-2; cdr3_nt: TGTGCCAGCAGTGAACTTCGACAGGGGTATGGCTACACCTTC; cdr3_aa: CASSELRQGYGYTF
v_call: TRBV6-5; d_call: .; clone_size: .; j_call: TRBJ1-5; cdr3_nt: TGTGCCAGCAGTTTAACAGGGATCGAGCCCCAGCATTTT; cdr3_aa: CASSLTGIEPQHF
v_call: TRBV14; d_call: TRBD2; clone_size: .; j_call: TRBJ2-7; cdr3_nt: TGTGCCAGCAGCCAAGAGCTAGCGGCGATATACGAGCAGTACTTC; cdr3_aa: CASSQELAAIYEQYF
v_call: TRBV28; d_call: .; clone_size: .; j_call: TRBJ1-5; cdr3_nt: TGTGCCAGCAGGACGGGACTTATGGGTAGCAATCAGCCCCAGCATTTT; cdr3_aa: CASRTGLMGSNQPQHF
v_call: TRBV4-1; d_call: TRBD1; clone_size: .; j_call: TRBJ2-3; cdr3_nt: TGCGCCAGCAGCCAATCGCCAGGGGGCGTAGATACGCAGTATTTT; cdr3_aa: CASSQSPGGVDTQYF
v_call: TRBV7-3; d_call: TRBD2; clone_size: .; j_call: TRBJ2-1; cdr3_nt: TGTGCCAGCAGCCCCTTTACTAGCGGGAGAGCCCTAACCTACAATGAGCAGTTCTTC; cdr3_aa: CASSPFTSGRALTYNEQFF
v_call: TRBV19; d_call: .; clone_size: once; j_call: TRBJ2-3; cdr3_nt: TGTGCCAGTACCAGCCCCGACACTAGGACAGATACGCAGTATTTT; cdr3_aa: CASTSPDTRTDTQYF
v_call: TRBV5-1; d_call: .; clone_size: .; j_call: TRBJ2-4; cdr3_nt: TGCGCCAGCAGCTTGGGTGAAGGGACTTTTGCCTTAGCCAAAAACATTCAGTACTTC; cdr3_aa: CASSLGEGTFALAKNIQYF
v_call: TRBV11-3; d_call: .; clone_size: .; j_call: TRBJ2-1; cdr3_nt: TGTGCCAGCAGCTTAAATTGGTGGGACTCTAGCTCCTACAATGAGCAGTTCTTC; cdr3_aa: CASSLNWWDSSSYNEQFF
v_call: TRBV27; d_call: .; clone_size: .; j_call: TRBJ2-5; cdr3_nt: TGTGCCAGCAGTTTATATGGCGGGCCTCAAGAGACCCAGTACTTC; cdr3_aa: CASSLYGGPQETQYF
v_call: TRBV30; d_call: .; clone_size: .; j_call: TRBJ1-6; cdr3_nt: TGTGCCTGGAGTCTAGGCCCTTACAGGGCCCTCCACTTT; cdr3_aa: CAWSLGPYRALHF